The 26 T cell receptor beta chains below were found in one sample sequenced in a study of vaccination and CD4 T cells after COVID-19. Antigen specificity for these receptors is unknown. The treatment denotes: approximately nine-day PBMC culture with coronavirus spike peptide pools or control peptides (ViraFEST assay). The assay that was used to sequence DNA from cultured CD4+ T cells was the Oncomine TCR Beta short-read assay. Via MiXCR, TCRdb re-called the PCR reads, giving one row per CDR3 protein. The sample has 15,000 or so distinct CDR3 sequences; approximately 50% are singletons. Sequencing was performed on CD4+ T cells from blood, cultured in vitro. These receptors were taken from a human donor who had recovered from COVID-19.

The rearrangement links TRBV20-1 to TRBJ2-7; unclear D gene. The V end was cut by 6 bases, the J end by 0 bases, with 18 bases between. CDR3 length: 15 residues. CDR1 DFQATT and CDR2 SNEGSKA come from the germline V gene (reference sequence). Here the CDR3 reads CSAAETLRSSYEQYF. As DNA, the CDR3 is TGCAGTGCCGCGGAGACTCTTAGGAGCTCCTACGAGCAGTACTTC.

This chain connects TRBV5-4 to TRBJ2-3, with 8 bases identical to TRBD2. Trimming cost V 4 bases and J 2 bases; bases outside gene matches: 12. CDR1 is SGHNT, CDR2 YYREEE, per germline (reference sequence). The CDR3 is made up of 17 amino acids. CDR3 in DNA: TGTGCCAGCAGCCCACCGGGAGGGGGACCTTTCACAGATACGCAGTATTTT. The encoded protein is CASSPPGGGPFTDTQYF.

V usage is TRBV27 and J usage is TRBJ1-5, with 9 bases fitting TRBD1. This CDR3 is built from 14 residues. Germline values: CDR1 MNHEY, CDR2 SMNVEV (reference sequence). V dropped 4 bases and J dropped 9; count of bases not matched to a gene: 7. For the CDR3, the DNA is TGTGCCAGCAGTTCCTGGGACAGGGACGGGCCCCAGCATTTT. Protein: CASSSWDRDGPQHF.

The chain is built from TRBV4-3 and TRBJ1-2; no reliable D call. The CDR3 has 17 amino acids. Germline V gene sequence: CDR1 LGHNA, CDR2 YSLEER. V was trimmed by 0 bases and J by 1 base, leaving 15 bases between them. CDR3: CASSQDLTIRGNYGYTF. As DNA, the CDR3 is TGCGCCAGCAGCCAAGATTTGACGATACGGGGTAACTATGGCTACACCTTC.

The chain joins TRBV15 to TRBJ1-4; D possibly corresponds to TRBD1 (5 bases). V lost 2 bases, J lost 7 bases, and 11 bases lay in between. Germline lookup yields CDR1 LNHNV and CDR2 YYDKDF (reference sequence). The CDR3 runs 14 residues. The CDR3 DNA sequence: TGTGCCACCAGCAGACATGGGGGAACTGAAAAACTGTTTTTT. Protein product: CATSRHGGTEKLFF.

This chain connects TRBV2 to TRBJ1-2; 8 positions match TRBD1. The CDR3 has 13 amino acids. Germline loops: CDR1 SNHLY, CDR2 FYNNEI. Trimming took 4 bases from V and 2 from J; bases not matched to a gene: 0. CDR3 protein: CASSGDRNYGYTF. The CDR3 coding sequence is TGTGCCAGCAGTGGGGACAGGAACTATGGCTACACCTTC.

The rearrangement links TRBV11-2 to TRBJ1-2; D not resolved. This CDR3 contains 14 residues. Germline V gene sequence: CDR1 SGHAT, CDR2 FQNNGV. V lost 5 bases and J 5 bases, leaving 15 bases between the germline ends. The CDR3 is CASSENSGGYGYTF. The CDR3 DNA follows: TGTGCCAGCAGCGAAAACTCGGGAGGTTATGGCTACACCTTC. Combining the CDR3 with reference TRBV11-2 and TRBJ1-2 gives the whole variable domain EAGVAQSPRYKIIEKRQSVAFWCNPISGHATLYWYQQILGQGPKLLIQFQNNGVVDDSQLPKDRFSAERLKGVDSTLKIQPAKLEDSAVYLCASSENSGGYGYTFGSGTRLTVV.

The CDR3 sequence: CASSQAPGSRFTDTQYF. In nucleotides, the CDR3 is TGCGCCAGCAGCCAAGCCCCAGGTAGTAGATTCACAGATACGCAGTATTTT. The rearrangement uses TRBV4-3 and TRBJ2-3; D gene unclear. From germline, CDR1 is LGHNA and CDR2 YSLEER. CDR3 length: 17 residues. V was shortened by 1 base and J by 2 bases, with 16 bases between the two germline ends.

The genes are TRBV7-2 and TRBJ2-3; 8 nucleotides line up with TRBD2. The CDR3 runs 17 residues. Germline CDR1 is SGHTA and CDR2 is FQGNSA. Trimming took 0 bases from V and 6 from J; bases not matched to a gene: 11. CDR3 sequence reads: CASSLAGRAASLDTQYF. The DNA of the CDR3 is TGTGCCAGCAGCTTAGCCGGGAGGGCCGCGAGTTTGGATACGCAGTATTTT.

The V gene is TRBV20-1, the J gene TRBJ2-2; D is unresolved. Germline assignment: CDR1 DFQATT and CDR2 SNEGSKA (reference sequence). Trimming took off 4 bases at V and 4 bases at J, with 13 bases between the two ends. The CDR3 loop spans 14 amino acids. The CDR3 loop is CSAMHGKGTGELFF. As DNA, the CDR3 is TGCAGTGCTATGCATGGGAAGGGCACCGGGGAGCTGTTTTTT.

V usage is TRBV20-1 and J usage is TRBJ1-2; D is unclear. The germline V gene has CDR1 DFQATT and CDR2 SNEGSKA (reference sequence). The CDR3 runs 15 residues. Trimming cost V 3 bases and J 7 bases, with 21 bases left between them. The CDR3 DNA is TGCAGTGCTAGTTTGACGGTCAAACCACGGGGTGGCTACACCTTC. As protein: CSASLTVKPRGGYTF.

V gene TRBV20-1 combines with J gene TRBJ2-3, with 12 positions matching TRBD2. Trimming took 6 bases from V and 0 from J; bases not matched to a gene: 4. Germline CDR1 and CDR2: DFQATT and SNEGSKA (reference sequence). The CDR3 loop spans 15 amino acids. CDR3 in amino acids: CSATGTSGSTDTQYF. CDR3 in DNA: TGCAGTGCAACCGGGACTAGCGGGAGCACAGATACGCAGTATTTT.

In its sample, this clonotype ranks as medium-sized. The rearrangement links TRBV27 to TRBJ1-1; 8 bases fit TRBD1. CDR1 and CDR2 (germline): MNHEY, SMNVEV (reference sequence). The CDR3 has 15 amino acids. The trim removed 2 bases at V and 4 bases at J, leaving 6 bases unmatched. This CDR3 reads CASSLPSGGGTEAFF. The CDR3 nucleotides are TGTGCCAGCAGTTTACCGTCAGGGGGCGGCACTGAAGCTTTCTTT.

V usage is TRBV12-3 or TRBV12-4 and J usage is TRBJ1-5; D gene ambiguous. V was trimmed by 7 bases and J by 0 bases, leaving 10 bases between them. This CDR3 spans 14 amino acids. The CDR3 nucleotides read TGTGCCAGCACCCCCGGGCATAGCAATCAGCCCCAGCATTTT. Protein: CASTPGHSNQPQHF.

The chain's CDR3 is CATAARPGLAITYEQYF. The CDR3 DNA follows: TGTGCCACCGCAGCCCGACCGGGACTAGCGATAACCTACGAGCAGTACTTC. The chain employs TRBV6-2 or TRBV6-3 and TRBJ2-7; 10 bases are shared with TRBD2. J lost 2 bases, V lost 10 bases, and 17 bases had no gene match. This CDR3 contains 17 residues. Germline values: CDR1 MNHEY, CDR2 SVGEGT.

This clonotype was recorded a few times. The chain is built from TRBV30 and TRBJ1-5; no definite D call. Deletions cut 5 bases from V and 6 bases from J, with 17 bases between. The CDR3 runs 14 residues. The germline V gene encodes CDR1 GTSNPN and CDR2 SVGIG (reference sequence). The CDR3 loop is CAWSLYALGQPQHF. CDR3 coding DNA: TGTGCCTGGTCTCTGTATGCGCTGGGTCAGCCCCAGCATTTT.

The rearrangement joins TRBV7-9 to TRBJ2-7; 11 nucleotides align to TRBD1. Germline V gives CDR1 SEHNR, CDR2 FQNEAQ (reference sequence). The CDR3 has 14 amino acids. The ends lost 5 bases at V and 4 bases at J; junction bases unmatched: 4. CDR3 in amino acids: CASSPGTGGYEQYF. DNA of the CDR3: TGTGCCAGCAGCCCCGGGACAGGGGGGTACGAGCAGTACTTC.

This clonotype was seen more than once but under ten times. The gene calls are TRBV6-5 and TRBJ1-5, with D possibly TRBD1 on 5 matching bases. CDR1 and CDR2 from the germline V gene are MNHEY and SVGAGI. The CDR3 consists of 13 residues. Trimming pared 2 bases from V and 7 bases from J, leaving 9 bases between. Here the CDR3 reads CASSYIGGQPQHF. DNA for the CDR3: TGTGCCAGCAGTTACATCGGGGGGCAGCCCCAGCATTTT.

This chain connects TRBV12-3 or TRBV12-4 to TRBJ1-2, with TRBD1 matching 7 bases. V gave up 7 bases and J gave up 6 bases; unmatched junction bases: 8. The CDR3 has 13 residues. CDR3 sequence (DNA): TGTGCCAGCAACAAACAGGGGACGGATGGCTACACCTTC. Its protein is CASNKQGTDGYTF.

The rearrangement links TRBV6-4 to TRBJ1-6; maybe TRBD1 (5 bases). The CDR3 runs 15 residues. The germline CDR1 and CDR2 sequences are MRHNA and SNTAGT. Trimming removed 6 bases at V and 0 bases at J, with 9 bases between. For the CDR3, the DNA is TGTGCCAGCAGAGCAGGGAGCTCCTATAATTCACCCCTCCACTTT. This gives the protein CASRAGSSYNSPLHF.

This chain uses TRBV7-9 with TRBJ1-2; TRBD1 aligns across 7 bases. This CDR3 has 18 residues. CDR1 and CDR2 from the germline V gene are SEHNR and FQNEAQ (reference sequence). Losses at the gene ends were 4 bases for V and 2 bases for J; bases not matched to a gene: 16. The CDR3 reads CASSSGGAGYVWNYGYTF. Written as DNA, the CDR3 is TGTGCCAGCAGCTCAGGGGGGGCCGGTTATGTTTGGAACTATGGCTACACCTTC.

This rearrangement joins TRBV5-1 to TRBJ2-1; weak D call: TRBD1 (5 bases). The V end lost 2 bases, the J end lost 8 bases, and 8 bases lay between the germline ends. CDR3 length: 12 amino acids. CDR1 and CDR2 from the germline V gene are SGHRS and YFSETQ. CDR3 amino acids: CASSFQGDEQFF. CDR3 in DNA: TGCGCCAGCAGCTTCCAGGGTGATGAGCAGTTCTTC.

The J gene is TRBJ1-1, the V gene TRBV7-9; D gene ambiguous. Germline values: CDR1 SEHNR, CDR2 FQNEAQ (reference sequence). Between the trimmed V and J ends, which lost 7 bases and 4 bases, there was a span of 16 bases. The CDR3 is 14 residues long. CDR3 in amino acids: CASNIITSGTEAFF. CDR3 DNA sequence: TGTGCCAGCAATATTATAACGTCGGGCACTGAAGCTTTCTTT. The whole variable domain, remainder taken from reference TRBV7-9 and TRBJ1-1, is DTGVSQNPRHKITKRGQNVTFRCDPISEHNRLYWYRQTLGQGPEFLTYFQNEAQLEKSRLLSDRFSAERPKGSFSTLEIQRTEQGDSAMYLCASNIITSGTEAFFGQGTRLTVV.

The chain is built from TRBV5-1 and TRBJ1-6, with TRBD1 matching over 8 bases. This CDR3 is 17 amino acids long. V shed 0 bases and J 7 bases; nucleotides not matched to a gene: 9. Germline V gives CDR1 SGHRS, CDR2 YFSETQ. CDR3 in DNA: TGCGCCAGCAGCTTGGTAGGCGACAGGGGCCGAAATTCACCCCTCCACTTT. Protein: CASSLVGDRGRNSPLHF. Full variable domain (rest looked up from reference TRBV5-1 and TRBJ1-6): KAGVTQTPRYLIKTRGQQVTLSCSPISGHRSVSWYQQTPGQGLQFLFEYFSETQRNKGNFPGRFSGRQFSNSRSEMNVSTLELGDSALYLCASSLVGDRGRNSPLHFGNGTRLTVT.

The genes are TRBV2 and TRBJ1-1, with 8 bases aligning to TRBD1. The V segment lost 0 bases and the J segment 9 bases; nucleotides outside the gene matches: 6. There are 14 residues in the CDR3. CDR1 is SNHLY and CDR2 is FYNNEI in the germline V gene. The DNA of the CDR3 is TGTGCCAGCAGTGAAGCCGGACAGGGATTACAAGCTTTCTTT. As protein: CASSEAGQGLQAFF.

The gene calls are TRBV27 and TRBJ1-2, with 9 nucleotides matching TRBD1. The CDR3 runs 15 residues. Germline CDR1 is MNHEY and CDR2 is SMNVEV (reference sequence). The V and J ends lost 4 bases and 5 bases, in that order; junction bases with no gene match: 8. In DNA, the CDR3 is TGTGCCAGCAGTTCCCGGACAGGGGCTATGTATGGCTACACCTTC. It specifies CASSSRTGAMYGYTF.